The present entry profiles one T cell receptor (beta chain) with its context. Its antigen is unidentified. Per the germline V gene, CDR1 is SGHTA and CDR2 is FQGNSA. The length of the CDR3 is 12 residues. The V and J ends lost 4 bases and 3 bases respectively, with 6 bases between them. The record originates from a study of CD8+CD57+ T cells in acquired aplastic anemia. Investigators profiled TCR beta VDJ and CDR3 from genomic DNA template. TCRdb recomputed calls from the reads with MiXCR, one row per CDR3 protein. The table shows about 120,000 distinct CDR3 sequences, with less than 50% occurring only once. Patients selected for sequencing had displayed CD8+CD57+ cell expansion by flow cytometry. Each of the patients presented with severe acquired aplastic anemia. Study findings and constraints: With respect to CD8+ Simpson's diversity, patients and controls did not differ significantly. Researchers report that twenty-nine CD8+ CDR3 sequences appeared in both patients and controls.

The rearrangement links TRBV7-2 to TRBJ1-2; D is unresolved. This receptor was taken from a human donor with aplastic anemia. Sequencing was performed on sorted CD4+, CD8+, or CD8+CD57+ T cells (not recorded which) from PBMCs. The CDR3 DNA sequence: TGTGCCAGCAGCTCGATATACTATGGCTACACCTTC. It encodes CASSSIYYGYTF.